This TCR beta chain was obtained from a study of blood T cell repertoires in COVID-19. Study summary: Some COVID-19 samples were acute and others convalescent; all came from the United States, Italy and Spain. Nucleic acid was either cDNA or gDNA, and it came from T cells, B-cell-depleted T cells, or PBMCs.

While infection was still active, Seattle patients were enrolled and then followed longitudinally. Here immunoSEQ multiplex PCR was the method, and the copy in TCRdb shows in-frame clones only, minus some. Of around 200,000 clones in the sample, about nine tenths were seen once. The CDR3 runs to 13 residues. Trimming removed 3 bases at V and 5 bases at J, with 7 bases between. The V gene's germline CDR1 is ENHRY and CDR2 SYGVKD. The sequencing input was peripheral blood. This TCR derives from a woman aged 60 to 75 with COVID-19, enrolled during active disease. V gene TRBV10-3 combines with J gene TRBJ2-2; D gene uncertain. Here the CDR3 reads CAISEIVTGELFF. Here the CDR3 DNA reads TGTGCCATCAGTGAAATAGTAACCGGGGAGCTGTTTTTT.